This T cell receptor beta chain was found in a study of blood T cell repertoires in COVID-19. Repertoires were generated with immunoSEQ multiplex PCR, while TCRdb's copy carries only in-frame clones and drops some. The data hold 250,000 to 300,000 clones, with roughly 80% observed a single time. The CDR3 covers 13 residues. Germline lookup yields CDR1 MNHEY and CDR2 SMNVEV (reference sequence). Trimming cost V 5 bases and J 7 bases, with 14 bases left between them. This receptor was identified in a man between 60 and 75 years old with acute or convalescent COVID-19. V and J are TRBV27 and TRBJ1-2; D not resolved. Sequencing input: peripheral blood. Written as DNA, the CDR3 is TGTGCCAGCAGTCTAAGGACGGGAACTGGCTACACCTTC. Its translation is CASSLRTGTGYTF.